The table lists the clone carrying this T cell receptor beta chain with a few counts. Antigen unknown. Expressed TCRB transcripts were sequenced because the entire RNA isolate underwent reverse transcription. TCRdb's copy holds only in-frame clones and misses some; the assay was immunoSEQ multiplex PCR. The data show roughly 100,000 clones, around 30% seen once. The source of the sample is a study of beta chain features in type 1 diabetes. Broader study findings: A moderate, significant TCRB CDR3 shortening appeared in type 1 diabetes across four CD4+ subsets. High-TCR-expressing cells could be over-represented by cDNA sequencing. Among type 1 diabetes patients, VDJ junctions had fewer insertions and more deletions.

This CDR3 has 13 amino acids. The J segment lost 7 bases and the V segment lost 7 bases, leaving 9 bases of the junction unmatched. Germline V gene lookup returns CDR1 MNHNY and CDR2 SVGAGI (reference sequence). Sorting with CD45RO/CCR7/CD25/CD127/CD95/CD27 yielded naive, central memory, regulatory and stem-like memory CD4+ cells. Sorted populations all had greater than 95% purity. Sequences were obtained from central memory CD4+ T cells from blood. This clonotype originated in a woman under 30 with type 1 diabetes. The V and J genes are TRBV6-6 and TRBJ1-2, with 7 bases matching TRBD1. The CDR3 DNA follows: TGTGCCAGCAAGGTTGACAGGGAGTCTGGCTACACCTTC. Its translation is CASKVDRESGYTF.